A selection of T cell receptor beta chains follows, all from one sample in a study of control samples from healthy donors and cancer patients. Profiling relied on immunoSEQ multiplex PCR, and the TCRdb table lists in-frame clones only, not all of them. Found here are 150,000 to 200,000 clones, 91% of them singletons; the top ten hold 2%. Source material: blood. Every receptor here comes from a woman aged 40 to 50 in good health. CDR3s include the opening cysteine and the closing phenylalanine or tryptophan. The order of the fields is D gene, clone size, J gene, CDR3 length, V gene, CDR3 protein, CDR3 DNA. A D gene is named only where the DNA matches it firmly. Size is omitted from some rows. Given values are once, few, many or a class for expanded clones.

NA,NA,TRBJ2-3,15,TRBV4-1,CASSQEKLRTDTQYF,TGCGCCAGCAGCCAAGAAAAGCTCCGCACAGATACGCAGTATTTT
TRBD1,NA,TRBJ1-4,15,TRBV7-6,CASSQTGDFNEKLFF,TGTGCCAGCAGCCAGACAGGGGACTTTAATGAAAAACTGTTTTTT
NA,NA,TRBJ1-2,13,TRBV27,CASSLVPHYGYTF,TGTGCCAGCAGTTTAGTCCCCCACTATGGCTACACCTTC
NA,NA,TRBJ2-2,14,TRBV7-3,CASSPGTQTGELFF,TGTGCCAGCAGCCCTGGAACCCAAACCGGGGAGCTGTTTTTT
NA,NA,TRBJ2-7,13,TRBV18,CASSPSLEDEQYF,TGTGCCAGCTCACCATCTCTGGAGGACGAGCAGTACTTC
TRBD1,NA,TRBJ1-1,14,TRBV5-5,CASSLAQGATEAFF,TGTGCCAGCAGCTTGGCACAGGGGGCAACTGAAGCTTTCTTT
TRBD2,NA,TRBJ2-5,13,TRBV12-3/TRBV12-4,CATTRAGVETQYF,TGTGCCACCACTAGAGCGGGGGTGGAGACCCAGTACTTC
NA,NA,TRBJ1-1,14,TRBV4-1,CASSPTTGTTEAFF,TGCGCCAGCAGCCCAACTACAGGGACCACTGAAGCTTTCTTT
NA,once,TRBJ1-2,13,TRBV2,CASNDGANYGYTF,TGTGCCAGCAACGACGGAGCTAACTATGGCTACACCTTC
NA,NA,TRBJ1-6,16,TRBV7-9,CASSLGAGLNNSPLHF,TGTGCCAGCAGCTTAGGGGCAGGGCTAAATAATTCACCCCTCCACTTT
TRBD1,NA,TRBJ1-5,13,TRBV5-4,CASSLDRGQPQHF,TGTGCCAGCAGCTTGGACAGGGGCCAGCCCCAGCATTTT
NA,NA,TRBJ2-1,14,TRBV7-9,CASSLGERAWEQFF,TGTGCCAGCAGCTTAGGGGAGAGGGCCTGGGAGCAGTTCTTC
TRBD1,NA,TRBJ2-5,15,TRBV29-1,CSVYGTGAPQETQYF,TGCAGCGTTTATGGGACAGGGGCCCCCCAAGAGACCCAGTACTTC
NA,NA,TRBJ1-5,17,TRBV10-2,CASTPAITARSNQPQHF,TGCGCCAGCACCCCGGCCATCACCGCCCGGTCCAATCAGCCCCAGCATTTT
NA,NA,TRBJ1-4,15,TRBV6-5,CASSPQGSTNEKLFF,TGTGCCAGCAGTCCCCAGGGGAGTACTAATGAAAAACTGTTTTTT
TRBD1,NA,TRBJ1-1,12,TRBV5-1,CASSLDRGEAFF,TGCGCCAGCAGCTTAGACAGGGGCGAAGCTTTCTTT
NA,NA,TRBJ2-2,14,TRBV10-1,CASSEKYAAGELFF,TGCGCCAGCAGTGAAAAGTATGCTGCCGGGGAGCTGTTTTTT
TRBD2,NA,TRBJ2-2,15,TRBV11-2,CASSLAGGPTGELFF,TGTGCCAGCAGCTTAGCGGGGGGGCCCACCGGGGAGCTGTTTTTT
NA,NA,TRBJ1-5,16,TRBV14,CASKGVPGYSNQPQHF,TGTGCCAGCAAAGGGGTACCGGGATATAGCAATCAGCCCCAGCATTTT
TRBD2,once,TRBJ2-4,16,TRBV4-1,CASSQQTSGVKNIQYF,TGCGCCAGCAGCCAACAAACTAGCGGGGTTAAAAACATTCAGTACTTC
NA,NA,TRBJ1-6,15,TRBV25-1,CASSQWDAYNSPLHF,TGTGCCAGCAGTCAGTGGGACGCCTATAATTCACCCCTCCACTTT
NA,NA,TRBJ1-4,13,TRBV4-1,CASSQDPFGVLFF,TGCGCCAGCAGCCAAGATCCATTCGGGGTACTGTTTTTT
NA,once,TRBJ1-1,15,TRBV23-1,CASSQSRGLNTEAFF,TGCGCCAGCAGTCAATCGCGGGGTCTGAACACTGAAGCTTTCTTT
NA,NA,TRBJ1-2,12,TRBV19,CASSGRNYGYTF,TGTGCCAGTAGTGGAAGGAACTATGGCTACACCTTC
TRBD2,NA,TRBJ2-1,19,TRBV4-1,CASSPSGGISGGTWNEQFF,TGCGCCAGCAGCCCCAGCGGGGGGATTAGCGGGGGGACGTGGAATGAGCAGTTCTTC
NA,few,TRBJ1-1,15,TRBV10-2,CASSDGGAMNTEAFF,TGCGCCAGCAGTGATGGGGGCGCGATGAACACTGAAGCTTTCTTT
NA,NA,TRBJ1-5,14,TRBV6-4,CASSEGGWDQPQHF,TGTGCCAGCAGTGAGGGGGGCTGGGATCAGCCCCAGCATTTT
NA,NA,TRBJ2-3,15,TRBV19,CASSIPRAEADTQYF,TGTGCCAGTAGTATCCCTAGAGCGGAAGCAGATACGCAGTATTTT
NA,NA,TRBJ1-3,14,TRBV7-2,CASSYGGSGNTIYF,TGTGCCAGCAGCTACGGGGGTTCTGGAAACACCATATATTTT
TRBD1,NA,TRBJ1-1,12,TRBV29-1,CSVGAGGSEAFF,TGCAGCGTTGGAGCAGGGGGCTCTGAAGCTTTCTTT
NA,NA,TRBJ1-1,14,TRBV10-3,CAISDGGSNTEAFF,TGTGCCATCAGTGATGGGGGCTCGAACACTGAAGCTTTCTTT
TRBD2,NA,TRBJ2-5,14,TRBV6-5,CASSYFGGSETQYF,TGTGCCAGCAGTTACTTCGGGGGGTCAGAGACCCAGTACTTC
TRBD1,NA,TRBJ2-5,15,TRBV6-4,CASRQGQGYQETQYF,TGTGCCAGCCGGCAGGGACAGGGGTACCAAGAGACCCAGTACTTC
NA,NA,TRBJ2-3,16,TRBV6-2/TRBV6-3,CASSPLMEPSTDTQYF,TGTGCCAGCAGCCCACTAATGGAGCCGTCCACAGATACGCAGTATTTT
TRBD2,NA,TRBJ2-3,16,TRBV7-2,CASSQVRGGGTDTQYF,TGTGCCAGCAGCCAAGTCCGCGGGGGGGGCACAGATACGCAGTATTTT
NA,NA,TRBJ1-2,15,TRBV5-4,CASSPEGSTGYGYTF,TGTGCCAGCAGCCCAGAGGGCTCAACCGGGTATGGCTACACCTTC
NA,NA,TRBJ1-2,15,TRBV19,CASSINRDASYGYTF,TGTGCCAGTAGTATAAACCGGGACGCGTCCTATGGCTACACCTTC
NA,NA,TRBJ1-2,14,TRBV7-9,CASSLGSGNYGYTF,TGTGCCAGCAGCTTAGGTTCGGGGAACTATGGCTACACCTTC
NA,NA,TRBJ2-7,16,TRBV27,CASSLLAGNRLYEQYF,TGTGCCAGCAGTTTACTCGCTGGGAATCGTCTCTACGAGCAGTACTTC
NA,NA,TRBJ2-1,14,TRBV6-5,CASRTGMLGNEQFF,TGTGCCAGCAGAACCGGGATGCTCGGCAATGAGCAGTTCTTC
NA,NA,TRBJ1-3,11,TRBV2,CASRLGNTIYF,TGTGCCAGCAGATTGGGAAACACCATATATTTT